Presented here are 20 T cell receptor beta chains from one specimen sequenced in a study of T-cell reconstitution after alpha-beta-depleted transplantation in children. Construction of the TCRbeta library involved unique molecular identifiers. MiXCR was run by TCRdb on the PCR reads, yielding one entry per CDR3 protein. This sample has around 490,000 distinct CDR3 sequences, with 9.5% to 12% found just once. Source: PBMCs, mostly from graft donor cells, taken 180 days after TCRalphabeta/CD19-depleted stem cell transplant. These receptors were obtained from a female patient aged 2-9 years who had a stem cell transplant for aplastic anemia, so the T cells may come from the graft donor.

V is TRBV7-9 and J is TRBJ1-1; maybe TRBD1 (6 bases). Germline V lookup: CDR1 SEHNR, CDR2 FQNEAQ (reference sequence). This CDR3 has 13 residues. Trimming removed 4 bases from V and 10 bases from J, with 16 bases in between. CDR3 protein: CASSYPGTPPAFF. DNA for the CDR3: TGTGCCAGCAGCTACCCCGGGACACCACCAGCTTTCTTT. Full variable domain (outside the CDR3, taken from reference TRBV7-9 and TRBJ1-1): DTGVSQNPRHKITKRGQNVTFRCDPISEHNRLYWYRQTLGQGPEFLTYFQNEAQLEKSRLLSDRFSAERPKGSFSTLEIQRTEQGDSAMYLCASSYPGTPPAFFGQGTRLTVV.

This clonotype showed up just a few times. CDR3 loop: CASSQGDRRETQYF. The CDR3 DNA reads as TGTGCCAGCAGCCAAGGGGACAGGAGAGAGACCCAGTACTTC. The J gene is TRBJ2-5, the V gene TRBV3-1; 8 positions agree with TRBD1. Germline loops: CDR1 LGHDT, CDR2 YNNKEL (reference sequence). After removal of 1 base from V and 4 bases from J, the junction contained 2 bases not matched to a gene. The CDR3 spans 14 residues.

The rearrangement joins TRBV20-1 to TRBJ2-5; a weak D match, TRBD2 (6 bases). Germline V gene lookup returns CDR1 DFQATT and CDR2 SNEGSKA (reference sequence). The CDR3 consists of 14 residues. Trimming left V 1 base short and J 2 bases short, with 11 bases between. Written as DNA, the CDR3 is TGCAGTGCTAGAGTGGGGACTCGGCAAGAGACCCAGTACTTC. Translated, it gives CSARVGTRQETQYF.

The V and J genes are TRBV10-3 and TRBJ2-7; possible D gene TRBD2, 6 bases. Trimming removed 4 bases at V and 3 bases at J, with 10 bases between. The CDR3 has 13 amino acids. CDR1 ENHRY and CDR2 SYGVKD come from the germline V gene. The CDR3 DNA reads TGTGCCATCAGTGTGTTCGGGGGCTACGAGCAGTACGTC. Translation gives CAISVFGGYEQYV.

This clonotype showed up just a few times. This chain links TRBV7-2 with TRBJ1-5; 7 bases line up with TRBD1. Losses at the gene ends were 2 bases for V and 4 bases for J; bases not matched to a gene: 5. The CDR3 spans 15 residues. Germline assignment: CDR1 SGHTA and CDR2 FQGNSA. The CDR3 bases are TGTGCCAGCAGCTTAAAGGGGGCAGATAATCAGCCCCAGCATTTT. Its protein product is CASSLKGADNQPQHF.

CDR3 DNA sequence: TGCGCCAGCAGCTCAATGGGCGACGGCTACACCTTC. Its protein product is CASSSMGDGYTF. J is TRBJ1-2 and V is TRBV5-1; D remains ambiguous. Germline CDR1 and CDR2: SGHRS and YFSETQ. This CDR3 has 12 amino acids. V dropped 3 bases and J dropped 8 bases, with 11 bases sitting between them.

J is TRBJ1-2 and V is TRBV18; the D is unclear. Between the trimmed V and J ends, which lost 3 bases and 2 bases, there was a span of 10 bases. The CDR3 sequence is 14 residues long. Germline V gene lookup returns CDR1 KGHSH and CDR2 LQKENI. DNA for the CDR3: TGTGCCAGCTCACCCTGGGAGGGCAACTATGGCTACACCTTC. Protein sequence: CASSPWEGNYGYTF. Filled out from reference TRBV18 and TRBJ1-2, the complete variable domain reads NAGVMQNPRHLVRRRGQEARLRCSPMKGHSHVYWYRQLPEEGLKFMVYLQKENIIDESGMPKERFSAEFPKEGPSILRIQQVVRGDSAAYFCASSPWEGNYGYTFGSGTRLTVV.

This clonotype was detected a few times. The V and J genes are TRBV4-1 and TRBJ1-5, with 7 bases fitting TRBD1. CDR3 size: 14 residues. Looked up from germline, CDR1 is MGHRA and CDR2 is YSYEKL. With V trimmed by 4 bases and J by 6 bases, 6 bases remained unmatched. The CDR3 loop is CASSPGQARQPQHF. CDR3 DNA sequence: TGCGCCAGCAGCCCCGGACAGGCGCGTCAGCCCCAGCATTTT.

The chain carries TRBV7-9 and TRBJ2-3, with TRBD2 identical over 8 bases. J gave up 3 bases and V 10 bases, and 12 bases lay outside the gene matches. Per germline, CDR1 SEHNR and CDR2 FQNEAQ (reference sequence). The CDR3 totals 15 residues. The CDR3 is CATERVGGRTDTQYF. The CDR3 DNA sequence: TGTGCCACCGAAAGGGTGGGCGGGAGGACAGATACGCAGTATTTT.

The chain combines TRBV20-1 with TRBJ1-5; a possible D gene is TRBD1 (6 bases). The CDR3 runs to 14 residues. Germline CDR1 is DFQATT and CDR2 is SNEGSKA (reference sequence). Trimming took 5 bases from V and 2 from J, leaving 13 bases between them. The CDR3 here is CSAYRVGGNQPQHF. In DNA form, the CDR3 reads TGCAGTGCTTACAGGGTAGGCGGCAATCAGCCCCAGCATTTT.

This clonotype was observed many times. For the CDR3, the DNA is TGCAGCGTTCAAGGACTAGCGGCCCAAGAGACCCAGTACTTC. Translated: CSVQGLAAQETQYF. The chain carries TRBV29-1 and TRBJ2-5, with 10 bases that match TRBD2. V lost 5 bases, J lost 1 base, and 4 bases stayed unmatched. The CDR3 length is 14 residues. Germline V lookup: CDR1 SQVTM, CDR2 ANQGSEA.

The chain is built from TRBV12-3 or TRBV12-4 and TRBJ1-2, with 7 nucleotides matching TRBD1. The V and J ends lost 5 bases and 7 bases, in that order; junction bases with no gene match: 7. This CDR3 has 13 amino acids. The CDR3 reads CASSPGGPAGYTF. CDR3 DNA sequence: TGTGCCAGCAGTCCAGGGGGACCTGCTGGCTACACCTTC.

The chain uses TRBV4-3 and TRBJ2-2; a possible D gene is TRBD1 (5 bases). This CDR3 has 14 amino acids. Germline assignment: CDR1 LGHNA and CDR2 YSLEER. V lost 1 base and J lost 6, with 9 bases in between. The CDR3 region has the DNA TGCGCCAGCAGCCAAGTTAAAGGGGCCGGGGAGCTGTTTTTT. This gives the protein CASSQVKGAGELFF.

In its sample, this clonotype was seen a few times. The chain recombines TRBV11-2 with TRBJ2-5; TRBD1 might be the D (6 bases). The germline CDR1 and CDR2 sequences are SGHAT and FQNNGV. This CDR3 region has 18 residues. V was clipped by 7 bases and J by 1 base, with 25 bases between them. The CDR3 DNA reads as TGTGCCAGCACCTTTCAACTGGGACACCTAAATCCCCAAGAGACCCAGTACTTC. This codes for CASTFQLGHLNPQETQYF.

This clonotype was counted many times. This chain links TRBV20-1 with TRBJ2-1; 11 bases agree with TRBD2. The CDR3 consists of 15 residues. CDR1 is DFQATT, CDR2 SNEGSKA, per germline (reference sequence). With 2 bases clipped from V and 2 bases from J, the junction kept 2 bases outside the gene matches. CDR3: CSARPSGRPYNEQFF. In DNA, the CDR3 is TGCAGTGCTAGACCTAGCGGGAGGCCCTACAATGAGCAGTTCTTC.

The chain links TRBV27 to TRBJ2-6, with D possibly being TRBD2 (7 bases). The CDR3 runs to 18 residues. Germline V CDR1 and CDR2: MNHEY, SMNVEV (reference sequence). Between the trimmed V and J ends, which lost 6 bases and 0 bases, there was a span of 18 bases. The CDR3 sequence: CASSPRGARYSGANVLTF. The CDR3 coding sequence is TGTGCCAGCAGCCCCCGGGGGGCCAGGTACTCTGGGGCCAACGTCCTGACTTTC.

This chain connects TRBV28 to TRBJ2-7; TRBD1 matches at 10 bases. Per the germline V gene, CDR1 is MDHEN and CDR2 is SYDVKM. The CDR3 is 15 residues long. The V and J ends lost 5 bases and 2 bases, in that order; junction bases with no gene match: 6. The chain's CDR3 is CASSLLTGGTYEQYF. Written as DNA, the CDR3 is TGTGCCAGCAGTCTGCTGACAGGGGGCACCTACGAGCAGTACTTC. The entire variable domain, with the rest obtained from reference TRBV28 and TRBJ2-7, is as follows: DVKVTQSSRYLVKRTGEKVFLECVQDMDHENMFWYRQDPGLGLRLIYFSYDVKMKEKGDIPEGYSVSREKKERFSLILESASTNQTSMYLCASSLLTGGTYEQYFGPGTRLTVT.

This clonotype has more than one count but fewer than ten. The chain carries TRBV7-8 and TRBJ1-3; 8 nucleotides agree with TRBD1. Germline V gene sequence: CDR1 SGHVS, CDR2 FQNEAQ. The CDR3 extends over 16 amino acids. V shed 4 bases, J shed 4 bases, and the junction held 9 bases outside the gene matches. Written as DNA, the CDR3 is TGTGCCAGCAGCTCCGCGACAGGGGTTCTAGGAAACACCATATATTTT. The encoded protein is CASSSATGVLGNTIYF.

The chain is built from TRBV6-2 or TRBV6-3 and TRBJ2-5, with D unresolved. The CDR3 is made up of 14 amino acids. V was cut by 6 bases and J by 3 bases, with 14 bases left in between. Germline lookup yields CDR1 MNHEY and CDR2 SVGEGT. The CDR3 sequence: CASRRDWVKETQYF. As DNA, the CDR3 is TGTGCCAGCAGACGAGACTGGGTAAAAGAGACCCAGTACTTC.

This rearrangement joins TRBV28 to TRBJ2-7, with D possibly matching TRBD2 (5 bases). The CDR3 has 14 amino acids. CDR1 is MDHEN, CDR2 SYDVKM, per germline. V was cut by 3 bases and J by 9 bases, with 18 bases left in between. In nucleotides, the CDR3 is TGTGCCAGCAGTTTGGGTGACTACCTTGGATGGCAGTACGTC. Translated: CASSLGDYLGWQYV.